What follows describes a single T cell receptor beta chain. What it binds is not known. Produced via immunoSEQ multiplex PCR; TCRdb's table is partial and in-frame only. This table has about 35,000 clones, 84% appearing once. The data were taken from a study of OX40 agonist ivuxolimab in advanced cancers. Study background: Ivuxolimab, an antibody acting as an agonist of OX40 (CD134), was used to treat patients. Allowance was made for prior anti-PD-1, anti-PD-L1 or anti-CTLA-4 therapy, and approximately 40% had some. Study results and limitations: CD4+ and CD8+ T cells in blood underwent clonal expansion by week 6 at 0.1 to 3.0 mg/kg.

Trimming removed 0 bases from V and 6 bases from J, with 4 bases in between. CDR1 and CDR2 from the germline V gene are SGHNT and YYREEE (reference sequence). This CDR3 has 11 amino acids. Sequencing used CD4+ or CD8+ T cells sorted from blood, obtained in a trial of the OX40 agonist ivuxolimab. The chain joins TRBV5-4 to TRBJ2-7; D unclear. This clonotype was obtained from an adult with an advanced solid tumor such as melanoma, head and neck, liver or kidney cancer. CDR3 residues: CASSLEVEQYF. The CDR3 coding sequence is TGTGCCAGCAGCTTGGAGGTCGAGCAGTACTTC.